The present entry profiles one T cell receptor beta chain with its context. This clonotype has more than one count but fewer than ten. Its antigen is currently not known. Nothing much larger sits one base from this clone, and base qualities are not available. Inclusive of the bounding cysteine and phenylalanine, the CDR3 is 12 residues long. This entry keeps only the CDR3 DNA: 36 bases, framed from base 1. Based on the germline V gene (reference sequence), the CDR1 and CDR2 sequences are MNHEY and SMNVEV. V loses 9 bases of germline sequence and J loses 4 bases, and the interval between the two ends is 11 bases. This specimen belongs to a study of blood T cells in healthy people across ages (dated by TCRdb to between 2015 and 2016). Concerning the study at large: In model experiments, template switching captured roughly one uniquely barcoded TCR beta cDNA molecule for every two T cells. To track age-related changes in TCR beta repertoire diversity, the study relied on deep sequencing normalized with unique cDNA molecular identifiers. Four age groups were formed from the donors: young (average roughly 15 years), middle-aged (approximately 40), aged (more than 55) and long-lived (less than 85). To avoid experimental bias, donors of different ages were spread randomly across the sequencing lanes. Two additional independent replicas of 1 million unique cDNA reads from the same blood draw were analyzed for two donors (one aged 18 to 30 and one aged 80 or older).

Study-level results and caveats: Estimates of total diversity based on one million sequenced T cells were considered lower bounds and underestimates. Since profiling was done on bulk unsorted PBMCs, naive and antigen-experienced compartments could not be conclusively compared. The percentage of naive T cells measured by flow cytometry correlated strongly with observed TCR beta diversity. Donor CMV infection status was unknown, potentially confounding age-related changes in expanded clonotypes. As age increased, observed TCR beta diversity per million T cells dropped in a roughly linear way, and a significant reduction was already evident by age 40. The long-lived group showed more naive CD4+ T cells, fewer expanded clones and increased TCR diversity than the aged group, suggesting age selection.

The method behind the library was 5' RACE. Sequenced using an Illumina HiSeq 2500. A second PCR of roughly 6 to 12 cycles was run with a J-beta primer mix and a sample-barcoded 5' primer. A template-switch 5' adaptor carrying 12 random nucleotides introduced a unique molecular identifier onto each TCR beta cDNA molecule. At least 2.5 million CDR3-containing paired-end reads were obtained from each sample. The Mint cDNA synthesis kit, primed by a TRBC-specific oligonucleotide, was used to synthesize first-strand cDNA from all RNA. All cDNA was treated with uracil-DNA glycosylase and then went through a first 18-cycle PCR with the universal primers M1SS and BC2_uni_R. The authors processed their data as follows. Each sample was normalized by randomly selecting 1 million high-quality reads, each carrying a distinct molecular identifier. Reads with shared molecular identifiers were discarded instead of being binned into consensus sequences. CDR3 identification, clonotype clustering and error correction used MiTCR with a Q25 quality threshold and the strictest error-elimination algorithm. Lower-bound total TCR beta diversity was estimated with a nonparametric unseen species model using Euler transformation. The public sequencing data were trimmed at Q25 with fastp and processed into clonotypes with MiXCR by TCRdb, which kept only in-frame beta chains. Entries are consolidated by CDR3 protein sequence, retaining the most common genes and DNA. The V and J calls shown here were made by TCRdb, not taken from the authors' results. For this sample there are 700,000 or so distinct CDR3 sequences; 40% to 50% appear just once. The ten largest clones take up about 32% of the sample.

Donors were a few dozen systemically healthy Caucasian individuals from Russia aged roughly 6 to 100 years. About 10 milliliters of peripheral blood were drawn from each donor into EDTA-treated Vacutainer tubes. Ficoll-Paque density-gradient centrifugation was used to isolate PBMCs, with at least 6.5 million per sample. Trizol reagent was used to extract total RNA from PBMCs, with at least 6 micrograms per sample. For every donor, flow cytometry on a PBMC aliquot measured the percentage of naive CD45RAhigh/CD27high T cells. The sequenced sample consisted of blood. The chain employs TRBV27 and TRBJ2-3; TRBD2 is a possible D gene, resting on 5 matching bases. This TCR derives from a man of 80 years or more in good health. The DNA is TGTGCCAGTTGGACTGCCTCAGATACGCAGTATTTT. It encodes CASWTASDTQYF.